This T cell receptor beta chain was identified during a study of blood T cells in healthy people across ages. The germline CDR1 and CDR2 sequences are DFQATT and SNEGSKA (reference sequence). Trimming shortened V by 6 bases and J by 2 bases, and 15 bases separated the two germline ends. CDR3 size: 14 residues. Sample-barcoded 5' priming and a J-beta primer mix drove a second PCR of roughly 6 to 12 cycles. Each of the cDNA molecules was tagged by a template-switch adaptor with 12 random nucleotides. A single record per CDR3 protein comes from TCRdb applying MiXCR to the 5' RACE reads. The sample shows about 1.5 million distinct CDR3 sequences, roughly 43% of them seen only once. This clonotype has more than one count but fewer than ten. Its antigen remains unknown. Findings and limits, study-wide: Investigators treated diversity estimates from one million T cells as underestimates. Significant beta diversity loss was already apparent by age approximately 37, declining roughly linearly.

Sequenced sample: blood. This receptor was identified in a woman aged 18-29 years in good health. J is TRBJ2-3 and V is TRBV20-1; D gene uncertain. CDR3 amino acids: CSAPGRTSTDTQYF. CDR3 in DNA: TGCAGTGCCCCCGGCAGGACCTCCACAGATACGCAGTATTTT.